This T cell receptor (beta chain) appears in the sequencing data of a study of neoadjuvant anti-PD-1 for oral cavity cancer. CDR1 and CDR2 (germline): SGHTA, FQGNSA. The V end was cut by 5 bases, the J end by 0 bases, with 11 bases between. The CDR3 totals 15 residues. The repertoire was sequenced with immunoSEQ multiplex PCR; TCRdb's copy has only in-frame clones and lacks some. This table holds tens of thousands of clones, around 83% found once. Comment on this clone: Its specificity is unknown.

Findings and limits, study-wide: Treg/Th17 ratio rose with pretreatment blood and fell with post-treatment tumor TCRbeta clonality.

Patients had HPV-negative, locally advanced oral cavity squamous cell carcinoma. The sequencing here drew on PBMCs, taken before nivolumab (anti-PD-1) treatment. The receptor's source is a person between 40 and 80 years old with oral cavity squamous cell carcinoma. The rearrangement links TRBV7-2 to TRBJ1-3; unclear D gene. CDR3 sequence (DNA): TGTGCCAGCAGCCCGCACTCTTACTCTGGAAACACCATATATTTT. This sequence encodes CASSPHSYSGNTIYF. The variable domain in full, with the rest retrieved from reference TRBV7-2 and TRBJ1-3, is GAGVSQSPSNKVTEKGKDVELRCDPISGHTALYWYRQSLGQGLEFLIYFQGNSAPDKSGLPSDRFSAERTGGSVSTLTIQRTQQEDSAVYLCASSPHSYSGNTIYFGEGSWLTVV.